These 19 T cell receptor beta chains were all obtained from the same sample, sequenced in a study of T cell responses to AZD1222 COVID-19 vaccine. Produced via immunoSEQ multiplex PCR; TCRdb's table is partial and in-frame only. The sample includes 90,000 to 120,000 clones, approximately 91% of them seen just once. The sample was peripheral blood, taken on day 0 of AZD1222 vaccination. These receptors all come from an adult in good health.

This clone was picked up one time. The CDR3 DNA reads as TGTGCCAGCAGTTTGGGGTGGGGGTACTCCTACAATGAGCAGTTCTTC. Amino acid sequence: CASSLGWGYSYNEQFF. V gene TRBV6-5 combines with J gene TRBJ2-1, with D possibly called TRBD1 or TRBD2 (5 bases each). With 4 bases removed from V and 0 bases from J, the gap between germline ends came to 13 bases. The CDR3 covers 16 residues. Germline-derived CDR1 and CDR2 are MNHEY and SVGAGI.

Here the CDR3 reads CASSLATSEWYEQYF. The CDR3 DNA reads TGTGCCAGCAGCTTAGCCACCAGTGAGTGGTACGAGCAGTACTTC. V and J are TRBV11-2 and TRBJ2-7, with D unresolved. This CDR3 spans 15 amino acids. Trimming stripped 1 base from V and 4 bases from J, with 14 bases between. Germline loops: CDR1 SGHAT, CDR2 FQNNGV.

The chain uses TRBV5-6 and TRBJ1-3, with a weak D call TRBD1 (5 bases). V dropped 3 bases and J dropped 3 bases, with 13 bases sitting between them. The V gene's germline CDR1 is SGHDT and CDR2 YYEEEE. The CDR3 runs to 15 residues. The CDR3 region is CASSSGRTIGNTIYF. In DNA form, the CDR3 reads TGTGCCAGCAGCTCGGGTCGGACAATTGGAAACACCATATATTTT.

CDR3 protein: CASSLSLTDTQYF. CDR3 bases: TGTGCCAGCAGCTTAAGTCTCACAGATACGCAGTATTTT. The chain couples TRBV7-3 to TRBJ2-3; D is unclear. This CDR3 has 13 residues. V dropped 1 base and J dropped 2 bases, with 4 bases sitting between them. Germline V gives CDR1 SGHTA, CDR2 FQGTGA.

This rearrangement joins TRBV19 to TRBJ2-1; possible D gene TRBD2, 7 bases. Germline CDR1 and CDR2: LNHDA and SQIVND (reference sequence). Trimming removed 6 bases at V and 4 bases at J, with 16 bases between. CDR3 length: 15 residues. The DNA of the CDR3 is TGTGCCAGTAGGGTTAGTGGGGGGGCTTACAATGAGCAGTTCTTC. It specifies CASRVSGGAYNEQFF.

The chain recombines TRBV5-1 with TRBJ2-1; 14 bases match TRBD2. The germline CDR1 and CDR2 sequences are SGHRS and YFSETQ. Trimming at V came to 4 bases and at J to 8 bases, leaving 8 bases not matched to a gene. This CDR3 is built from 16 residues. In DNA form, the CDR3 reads TGCGCCAGCAGCAGAAGGGGACTAGCGGGGGTGCATGAGCAGTTCTTC. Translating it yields CASSRRGLAGVHEQFF.

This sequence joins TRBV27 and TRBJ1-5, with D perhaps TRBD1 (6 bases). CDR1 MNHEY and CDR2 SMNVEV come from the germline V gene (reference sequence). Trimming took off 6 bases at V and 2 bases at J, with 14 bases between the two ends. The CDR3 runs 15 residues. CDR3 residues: CASSLRGGRNQPQHF. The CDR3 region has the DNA TGTGCCAGCAGCCTGAGAGGGGGGCGCAATCAGCCCCAGCATTTT.

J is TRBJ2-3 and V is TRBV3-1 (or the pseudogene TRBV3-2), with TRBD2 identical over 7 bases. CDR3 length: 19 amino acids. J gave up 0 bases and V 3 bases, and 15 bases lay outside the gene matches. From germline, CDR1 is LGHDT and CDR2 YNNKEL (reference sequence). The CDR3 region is CASSQTQGSGRLSTDTQYF. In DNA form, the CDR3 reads TGTGCCAGCAGCCAGACCCAGGGCTCCGGGAGGCTTAGCACAGATACGCAGTATTTT.

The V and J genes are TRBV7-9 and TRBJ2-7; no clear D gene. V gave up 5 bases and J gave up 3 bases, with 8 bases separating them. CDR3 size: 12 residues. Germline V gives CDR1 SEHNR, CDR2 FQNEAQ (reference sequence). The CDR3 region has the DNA TGTGCCAGCAGCCCGAACAGCTACGAGCAGTACTTC. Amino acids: CASSPNSYEQYF.

CDR3 protein: CASSLTGSPYGYTF. As DNA, the CDR3 is TGCGCCAGCAGCTTAACAGGCTCCCCCTATGGCTACACCTTC. The J gene is TRBJ1-2, the V gene TRBV5-1; D possibly corresponds to TRBD1 (5 bases). This CDR3 spans 14 amino acids. Between the trimmed V and J ends, which lost 2 bases and 4 bases, there was a span of 12 bases. Germline loops: CDR1 SGHRS, CDR2 YFSETQ.

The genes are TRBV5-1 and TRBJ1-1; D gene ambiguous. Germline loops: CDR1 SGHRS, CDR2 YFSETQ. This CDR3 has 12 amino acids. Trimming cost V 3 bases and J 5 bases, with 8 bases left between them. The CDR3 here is CASSYSGTEAFF. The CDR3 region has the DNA TGCGCCAGCAGCTATTCGGGAACTGAAGCTTTCTTT.

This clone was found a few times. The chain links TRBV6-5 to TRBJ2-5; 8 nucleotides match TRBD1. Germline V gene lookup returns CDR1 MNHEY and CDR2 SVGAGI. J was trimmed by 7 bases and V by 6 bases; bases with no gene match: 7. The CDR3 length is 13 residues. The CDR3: CASSGQGGGTQYF. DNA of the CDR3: TGTGCCAGCAGCGGACAGGGTGGGGGGACCCAGTACTTC.

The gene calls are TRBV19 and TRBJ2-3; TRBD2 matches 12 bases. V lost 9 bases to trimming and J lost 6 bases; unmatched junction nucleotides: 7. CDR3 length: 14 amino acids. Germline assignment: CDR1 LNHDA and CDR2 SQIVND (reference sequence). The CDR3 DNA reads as TGTGCCAGAGAAGGACTAGCGGGGACCGATACGCAGTATTTT. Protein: CAREGLAGTDTQYF.

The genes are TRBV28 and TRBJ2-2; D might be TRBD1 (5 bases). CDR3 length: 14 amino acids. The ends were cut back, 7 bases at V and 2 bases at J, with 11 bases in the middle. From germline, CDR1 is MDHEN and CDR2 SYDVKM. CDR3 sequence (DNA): TGTGCCAGCAACCCAGGGCCCAACACCGGGGAGCTGTTTTTT. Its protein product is CASNPGPNTGELFF.

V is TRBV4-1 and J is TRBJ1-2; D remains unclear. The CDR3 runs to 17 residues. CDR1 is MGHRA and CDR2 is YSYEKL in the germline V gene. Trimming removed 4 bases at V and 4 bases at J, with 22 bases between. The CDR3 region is CASSPNGGVDSSYGYTF. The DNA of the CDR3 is TGCGCCAGCAGCCCTAACGGAGGTGTGGATTCTAGCTATGGCTACACCTTC.

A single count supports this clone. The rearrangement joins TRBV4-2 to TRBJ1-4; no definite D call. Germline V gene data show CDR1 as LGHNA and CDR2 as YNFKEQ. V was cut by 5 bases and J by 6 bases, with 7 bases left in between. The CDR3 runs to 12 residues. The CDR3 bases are TGTGCCAGCAGCGACAATGATGAAAAACTGTTTTTT. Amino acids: CASSDNDEKLFF.

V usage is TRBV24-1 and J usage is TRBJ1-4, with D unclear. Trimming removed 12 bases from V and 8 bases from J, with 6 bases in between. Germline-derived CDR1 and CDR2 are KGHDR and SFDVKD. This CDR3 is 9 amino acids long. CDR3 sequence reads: CAEGEKLFF. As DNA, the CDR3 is TGTGCCGAAGGGGAAAAACTGTTTTTT.

The chain's CDR3 is CACGTPYEQYF. In nucleotides, the CDR3 is TGTGCCTGCGGGACACCCTACGAGCAGTACTTC. This chain uses TRBV30 with TRBJ2-7, with D perhaps matching TRBD1 (6 bases). Per germline, CDR1 GTSNPN and CDR2 SVGIG (reference sequence). This CDR3 has 11 residues. Trimming took 6 bases from V and 2 from J, leaving 8 bases between them.

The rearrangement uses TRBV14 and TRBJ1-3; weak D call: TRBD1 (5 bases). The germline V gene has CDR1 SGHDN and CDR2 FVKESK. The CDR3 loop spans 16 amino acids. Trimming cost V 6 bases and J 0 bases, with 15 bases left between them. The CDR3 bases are TGTGCCAGCAGGGGTACCGGGACGGTCTCTGGAAACACCATATATTTT. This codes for CASRGTGTVSGNTIYF.